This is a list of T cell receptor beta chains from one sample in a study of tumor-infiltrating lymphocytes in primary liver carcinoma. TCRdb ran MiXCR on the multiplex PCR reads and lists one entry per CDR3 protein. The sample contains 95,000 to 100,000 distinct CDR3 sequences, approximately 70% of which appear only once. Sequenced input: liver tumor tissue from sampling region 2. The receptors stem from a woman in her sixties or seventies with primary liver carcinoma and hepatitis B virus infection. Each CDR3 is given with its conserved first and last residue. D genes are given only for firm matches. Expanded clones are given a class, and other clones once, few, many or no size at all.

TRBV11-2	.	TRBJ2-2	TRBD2	CASSFPLAGDGGELFF	TGTGCCAGCAGCTTCCCACTAGCGGGAGATGGGGGGGAGCTGTTTTTT
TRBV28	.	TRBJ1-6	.	CASSLYRDNSPLHF	TGTGCCAGCAGTTTGTACAGGGATAATTCACCCCTCCACTTT
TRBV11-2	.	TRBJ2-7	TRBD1	CASSPLQGVDEQYF	TGTGCCAGCAGCCCCCTACAGGGGGTAGACGAGCAGTACTTC
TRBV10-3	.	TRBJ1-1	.	CAIIESQGLDIEAFF	TGTGCTATCATTGAATCACAGGGTTTAGACATTGAAGCTTTCTTT
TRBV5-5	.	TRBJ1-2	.	CASTLGKTYGYTF	TGTGCCAGCACCTTGGGAAAGACATATGGCTACACCTTC
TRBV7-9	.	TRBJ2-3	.	CASSTTTAGTDTRYF	TGTGCCAGCAGCACTACCACGGCGGGCACAGATACGCGGTATTTT
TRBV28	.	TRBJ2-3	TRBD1	CASSQGATDTQYF	TGTGCCAGCAGTCAGGGGGCCACAGATACGCAGTATTTT
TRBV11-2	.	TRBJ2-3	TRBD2	CACSLTGLAGGPTDTQYF	TGTGCCTGCAGCTTAACGGGACTAGCGGGAGGGCCGACGGATACACAGTATTTT
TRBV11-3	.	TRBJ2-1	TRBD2	CASSSQGLPGLGQVF	TGTGCCAGCAGCTCCCAGGGACTACCGGGGTTAGGGCAGGTCTTT
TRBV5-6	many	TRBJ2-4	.	CASSLLTGLNIQYF	TGTGCCAGCAGCTTGTTGACAGGCTTAAACATTCAGTACTTC
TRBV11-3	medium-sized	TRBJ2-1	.	CASSSATKYNEQFF	TGTGCCAGCAGCTCCGCGACTAAGTACAATGAGCAGTTCTTC
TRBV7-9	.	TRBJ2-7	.	CSSSQEGGSSYERYF	TGTTCCAGCAGCCAGGAGGGGGGTTCTTCCTACGAGCGGTACTTC
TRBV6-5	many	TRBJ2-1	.	CASSATPLNEQFF	TGTGCCAGCAGCGCTACCCCCCTCAATGAGCAGTTCTTC
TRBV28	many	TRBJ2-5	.	CASSLWPEEETQYF	TGTGCCAGCAGTTTATGGCCGGAGGAAGAGACCCAGTACTTC
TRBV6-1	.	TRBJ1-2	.	CASSERRGISYGYTF	TGTGCCAGCAGTGAAAGAAGAGGGATTAGCTATGGCTATACCTTC
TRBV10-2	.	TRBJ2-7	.	CTSSESGFSYEQYF	TGCACCAGCAGTGAAAGCGGGTTCTCCTACGAGCAGTACTTC
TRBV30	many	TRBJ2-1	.	CAWSVVNEQFF	TGTGCCTGGAGTGTCGTCAATGAGCAGTTCTTC
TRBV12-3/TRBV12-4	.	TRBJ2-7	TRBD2	CASSAPGGKQYF	TGTGCCAGCAGCGCACCGGGGGGAAAGCAGTACTTC
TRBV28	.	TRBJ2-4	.	CASSQDYSRIAKNIQYF	TGTGCCAGCAGCCAGGATTATAGCAGGATAGCCAAAAACATTCAGTACTTC
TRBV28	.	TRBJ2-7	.	CASSLRGTRCEQYF	TGTGCCAGCAGTTTAAGAGGGACCCGCTGCGAGCAGTACTTC
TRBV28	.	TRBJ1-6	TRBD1	CASSSKDRETSHLHF	TGTGCCAGCAGTTCTAAGGACAGGGAAACATCACACCTCCACTTT
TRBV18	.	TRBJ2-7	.	CAGSPPSGSEQYF	TGTGCCGGCTCACCACCGAGCGGATCCGAGCAGTACTTC
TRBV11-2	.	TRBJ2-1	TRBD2	CPSSLGLVVGGPNEQFF	TGTCCCAGCAGCTTGGGTCTGGTAGTGGGAGGGCCGAATGAGCAGTTCTTC
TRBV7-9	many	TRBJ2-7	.	CASSPGPSAAGQYF	TGTGCCAGCAGCCCAGGGCCCTCGGCCGCGGGGCAGTACTTC
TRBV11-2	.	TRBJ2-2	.	CASSLDRNGELFF	TGTGCCAGCAGCTTAGATAGGAACGGTGAGCTGTTTTTT